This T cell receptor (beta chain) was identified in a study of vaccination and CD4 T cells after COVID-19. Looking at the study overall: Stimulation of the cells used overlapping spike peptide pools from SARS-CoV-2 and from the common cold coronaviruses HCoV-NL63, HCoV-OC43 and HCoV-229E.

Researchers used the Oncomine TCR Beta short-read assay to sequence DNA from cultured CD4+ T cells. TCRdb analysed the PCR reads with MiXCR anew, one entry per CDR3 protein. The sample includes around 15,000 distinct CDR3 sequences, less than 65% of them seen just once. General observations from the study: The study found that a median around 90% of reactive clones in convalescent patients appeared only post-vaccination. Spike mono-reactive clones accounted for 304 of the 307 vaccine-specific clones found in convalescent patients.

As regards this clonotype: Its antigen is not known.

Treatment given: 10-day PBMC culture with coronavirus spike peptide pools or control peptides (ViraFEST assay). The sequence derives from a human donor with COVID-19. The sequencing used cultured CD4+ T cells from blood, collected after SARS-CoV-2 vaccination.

The CDR3 bases are TGTGCCAGCAGCCGGAATAGCGGGGGGCCCACAGATACGCAGTATTTT. Translating it yields CASSRNSGGPTDTQYF. This chain connects TRBV5-4 to TRBJ2-3, with 10 bases matching TRBD2. Germline CDR1 SGHNT, CDR2 YYREEE (reference sequence). V trimming: 4 bases; J trimming: 2 bases; junction bases outside the gene matches: 7. The CDR3 has 16 residues.